This TCR beta chain was found in a study of metastatic and nonmetastatic thyroid tumors. All patients were treatment-naive before thyroid surgery. This clone was picked up many times. TCRdb re-analyzed the PCR reads using MiXCR. Among 20,000 to 25,000 clones listed, roughly 22% were seen once. Germline CDR1 and CDR2: SGHDT and YYEEEE. This CDR3 contains 15 residues. Deletions cut 4 bases from V and 4 bases from J, with 18 bases between. The chain has TRBV5-6 and TRBJ2-7, with D possibly being TRBD1 (8 bases). The TCR comes from a female donor with papillary thyroid cancer or a benign thyroid nodule (not recorded which). Some clones in this sample may be carry-over from other donors' samples. The sequencing sample was made of tumor tissue. DNA for the CDR3: TGTGCCAGCAGCACGTTACAGGGGGGGGCATACGAGCAGTACTTC. Its translation: CASSTLQGGAYEQYF.